This T cell receptor (beta chain) originates from a study of T-cell reconstitution after alpha-beta-depleted transplantation in children. Broader study findings: The main origin of T-cell counts and diversity one year after transplant was newly produced T cells. After transplant, at about two months, alpha-beta T cells were reportedly derived from several hundred expanded graft clones.

Unique molecular identifiers were built into the TCRbeta library. TCRdb re-called the PCR reads through MiXCR, storing one row per CDR3 protein. The table has about 980,000 distinct CDR3 sequences, roughly 29% seen once. This clonotype was counted only a few times. Its matching antigen is unknown. The CDR3 has 13 amino acids. In germline, CDR1 is SGHTA, CDR2 FQGTGA. V lost 3 bases and J lost 7; bases outside the gene matches: 3. This TCR was recovered from a boy in the first two years of life who had a stem cell transplant for SCID, so the T cells may come from the graft donor. Material: PBMCs, mostly from graft donor cells, obtained 360 days after TCRalphabeta/CD19-depleted stem cell transplant. The J gene is TRBJ2-1, the V gene TRBV7-3; 7 nucleotides match TRBD2. Here the CDR3 reads CASSLTAGNEQFF. The CDR3 region has the DNA TGTGCCAGCAGCTTGACAGCGGGGAATGAGCAGTTCTTC.